The T cell receptor (beta chain) under discussion was sequenced for a study of cytomegalovirus exposure and HLA in healthy donors. For the study at large: Researchers previously reported finding about 110 million unique TCR beta sequences from 170 million or so T cells.

Each donor was nominally healthy when sampled (though unrecorded immune exposures were likely). Primers included in the PCR were 60 Vbeta and 13 Jbeta primers. TCRdb's table, derived via immunoSEQ multiplex PCR, lists solely in-frame clones and lacks some. The sample contains 200,000 to 250,000 clones, 70% to 80% of which appear only once. Whole-study results and caveats: A later analysis found TCR association rates differed by HLA locus, highest for DRB1 and lowest for HLA-C. An analysis done earlier found most TCR beta V segments productive about 87% or about 30% of the time.

Notes on this clone: Its specificity is unknown.

Germline trimming cut 6 bases from V and 3 bases from J; bases unmatched to any gene: 10. Germline loops: CDR1 LNHDA, CDR2 SQIVND (reference sequence). CDR3 length: 15 amino acids. The sequenced sample was PBMCs. The J gene is TRBJ2-7, the V gene TRBV19; TRBD1 matches 8 bases. This receptor was obtained from a male donor in good health and CMV-seronegative. CDR3 amino acids: CASSSPGQVIYEQYF. CDR3 in DNA: TGTGCCAGTAGCTCGCCGGGACAGGTGATCTACGAGCAGTACTTC.